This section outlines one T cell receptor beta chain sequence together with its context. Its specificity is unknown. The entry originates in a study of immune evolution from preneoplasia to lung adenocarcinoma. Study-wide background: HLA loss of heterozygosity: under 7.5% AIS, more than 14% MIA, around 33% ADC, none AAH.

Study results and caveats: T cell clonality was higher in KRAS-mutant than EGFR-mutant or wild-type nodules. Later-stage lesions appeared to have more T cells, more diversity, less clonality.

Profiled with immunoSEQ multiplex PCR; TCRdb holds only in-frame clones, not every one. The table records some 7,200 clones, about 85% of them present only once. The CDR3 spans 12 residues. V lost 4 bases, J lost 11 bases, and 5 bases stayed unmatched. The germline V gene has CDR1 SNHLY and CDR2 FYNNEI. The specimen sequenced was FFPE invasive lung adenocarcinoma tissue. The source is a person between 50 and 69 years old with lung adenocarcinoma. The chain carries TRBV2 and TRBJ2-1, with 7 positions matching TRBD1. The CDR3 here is CASSAGTEQQFF. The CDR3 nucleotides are TGTGCCAGCAGTGCCGGGACAGAGCAGCAGTTCTTC.